A single sample gave rise to the 4 T cell receptor beta chains below, sequenced in a study of shared clonotypes between healthy human individuals. Assay: immunoSEQ multiplex PCR; the TCRdb copy retains only in-frame clones and omits some. The profile shows over a million clones, 70% to 80% of them singletons. The specimen was memory CD4+ T cells sorted from blood. Subset specified: CD45RA-negative fraction. The origin of the receptors is a young man in good health.

The CDR3 coding sequence is TGCGCCAGCAGGGGCCTTGGGACTAGACAATACAATGAGCAGTTCTTC. It translates to CASRGLGTRQYNEQFF. This chain links TRBV4-1 with TRBJ2-1; 8 bases line up with TRBD2. V shed 6 bases and J 4 bases; nucleotides not matched to a gene: 11. Germline V gives CDR1 MGHRA, CDR2 YSYEKL. The CDR3 runs 16 residues.

This chain uses TRBV18 with TRBJ2-5; the D call may be TRBD1 or TRBD2 (5 bases each). Trimming shortened V by 4 bases and J by 1 base, and 13 bases separated the two germline ends. From germline, CDR1 is KGHSH and CDR2 LQKENI. The CDR3 loop spans 15 amino acids. In DNA, the CDR3 is TGTGCCAGCTCACTCATTCCGGGGCTCCAAGAGACCCAGTACTTC. Encoded protein: CASSLIPGLQETQYF.

The chain couples TRBV6-5 to TRBJ1-1; TRBD1 matches at 9 bases. This CDR3 contains 16 residues. CDR1 is MNHEY and CDR2 is SVGAGI in the germline V gene. V shed 0 bases, J shed 0 bases, and the junction held 2 bases outside the gene matches. CDR3 bases: TGTGCCAGCAGTTACTCGGGGACAGGGATGAACACTGAAGCTTTCTTT. Translation gives CASSYSGTGMNTEAFF.

The chain couples TRBV6-6 to TRBJ2-7, with 9 nucleotides matching TRBD1. Germline V gene sequence: CDR1 MNHNY, CDR2 SVGAGI (reference sequence). The CDR3 runs 14 residues. V shed 5 bases, J shed 0 bases, and the junction held 2 bases outside the gene matches. The CDR3 DNA reads as TGTGCCAGCAGTGGGACAGGGAGCTCCTACGAGCAGTACTTC. It translates to CASSGTGSSYEQYF.